This T cell receptor (beta chain) was observed in a study of T cell repertoires in cytomegalovirus infection. Study in general: The study used recently identified HLA-C-restricted and well-studied HLA-B-restricted CMV epitopes. Through public TCR beta signatures, both CMV infection and matching HLA type were indicated.

CDR3 size: 14 residues. V lost 3 bases and J 2 bases, leaving 8 bases between the germline ends. General observations from the study: Predominance within the ex vivo response was attributable to HLA-C-restricted CMV-specific TCR beta clonotypes. Cumulative frequency of public TCR beta families picked out carriers of CMV plus the relevant HLA.

A few counts support this clonotype. Its matching antigen is unknown. TCRdb analysed the reads with MiXCR anew, one entry per CDR3 protein. The sample consists of about 700,000 distinct CDR3 sequences, 30% to 40% of them appearing once. Sample: cultured PBMCs, taken from culture after CMV antigen stimulation. This sequence was found in a human donor in good health (CMV status not recorded). Some clones in this sample may be carry-over from other donors' samples. The chain carries TRBV12-3 or TRBV12-4 and TRBJ1-3; no clear D. This chain's CDR3 is CASSLRRTGNTIYF. DNA for the CDR3: TGTGCCAGCAGTTTGAGGAGAACTGGAAACACCATATATTTT.